What follows are 20 T cell receptor beta chains derived from one specimen sequenced in a study of CD8+ T cells in alopecia areata. Reverse transcription of extracted RNA yielded cDNA, which provided the sequencing template. Method: immunoSEQ multiplex PCR; TCRdb's copy keeps in-frame clones and lacks some. Here the sample spans roughly 110,000 clones, 84% being singletons. The treatment: oral pan-JAK inhibitor, 5-10 mg twice daily. Sequencing used CD8+ T cells sorted from blood, obtained at week 24, from a patient treated with tofacitinib. Every receptor here comes from a human donor with alopecia areata.

With respect to this clone: Additional DNA sequences in this sample encode the identical CDR3. The V and J genes are TRBV5-1 and TRBJ2-6; tentatively, D is TRBD1 or TRBD2 (5 bases each). V was cut by 0 bases and J by 0 bases, with 10 bases left in between. CDR1 and CDR2 (germline): SGHRS, YFSETQ. This CDR3 contains 17 residues. CDR3 in DNA: TGCGCCAGCAGCTTGGTGGGACCCTACTCTGGGGCCAACGTCCTGACTTTC. Residues: CASSLVGPYSGANVLTF.

V is TRBV7-8 and J is TRBJ1-1; D gene uncertain. V was cut by 11 bases and J by 0 bases, with 10 bases left in between. There are 12 residues in the CDR3. Germline V CDR1 and CDR2: SGHVS, FQNEAQ. Here the CDR3 DNA reads TGTGCCGGTGGGGTGTTGAACACTGAAGCTTTCTTT. Its translation is CAGGVLNTEAFF.

Points on this clone: A read error may produce the germline difference seen at one junction end. V gene TRBV10-1 combines with J gene TRBJ1-2, with a weak D call TRBD1 (5 bases). From germline, CDR1 is WNHNN and CDR2 SYGVQD (reference sequence). The CDR3 runs 13 residues. The DNA for the CDR3 is TGCGCCAGCAGTGAAATGACCGGGACCCCGGGTTTCTTC. The encoded protein is CASSEMTGTPGFF.

The J gene is TRBJ2-1, the V gene TRBV27; possible D gene TRBD1, 6 bases. Germline V gene data show CDR1 as MNHEY and CDR2 as SMNVEV (reference sequence). V shed 6 bases and J shed 2 bases, with 11 bases lying between them. CDR3 length equals 14 residues. CDR3 in DNA: TGTGCCAGCAGGCCCGGGACACCCTACAATGAGCAGTTCTTC. It translates to CASRPGTPYNEQFF.

This clone has a single count. The rearrangement joins TRBV7-9 to TRBJ2-1, with TRBD1 matching 9 bases. Germline V gene data show CDR1 as SEHNR and CDR2 as FQNEAQ (reference sequence). V shed 0 bases, J shed 8 bases, and the junction held 2 bases outside the gene matches. The CDR3 covers 14 residues. The CDR3 DNA follows: TGTGCCAGCAGCTTAGCACAGGGGGCGGATGAGCAGTTCTTC. Its protein is CASSLAQGADEQFF.

This chain uses TRBV27 with TRBJ2-3; 10 nucleotides line up with TRBD2. The germline V gene encodes CDR1 MNHEY and CDR2 SMNVEV (reference sequence). The CDR3 runs 16 residues. The junction had 3 bases not matched to a gene; V was cut back by 0 bases and J by 3 bases. The CDR3 protein is CASSLSPSGGTDTQYF. DNA of the CDR3: TGTGCCAGCAGTTTATCTCCTAGCGGGGGAACAGATACGCAGTATTTT.

The J gene is TRBJ2-5, the V gene TRBV2; TRBD2 aligns across 7 bases. The CDR3 is made up of 15 amino acids. Germline V gene data show CDR1 as SNHLY and CDR2 as FYNNEI. V trimming: 1 base; J trimming: 4 bases; junction bases outside the gene matches: 6. The CDR3 spells CASSEDPGEGETQYF. As DNA, the CDR3 is TGTGCCAGCAGTGAAGATCCGGGGGAGGGAGAGACCCAGTACTTC.

This sequence joins TRBV4-3 and TRBJ1-4; D uncertain. V was pared by 1 base and J by 0 bases, with 9 bases between. The germline V gene has CDR1 LGHNA and CDR2 YSLEER. The CDR3 has 16 residues. CDR3 bases: TGCGCCAGCAGCCAAGGTTACTCGACAACTAATGAAAAACTGTTTTTT. Residues: CASSQGYSTTNEKLFF.

V usage is TRBV9 and J usage is TRBJ2-7; D might be TRBD2 (6 bases). With 3 bases removed from V and 0 bases from J, the gap between germline ends came to 13 bases. CDR1 is SGDLS, CDR2 YYNGEE, per germline. CDR3 length equals 15 residues. This CDR3 reads CASSAGLSGSYEQYF. As DNA, the CDR3 is TGTGCCAGCAGCGCCGGACTAAGCGGCTCCTACGAGCAGTACTTC.

This chain joins TRBV5-1 and TRBJ1-3; D might be TRBD1 (6 bases). In germline, CDR1 is SGHRS, CDR2 YFSETQ. The CDR3 has 18 amino acids. Trimming took 3 bases from V and 7 from J, leaving 26 bases between them. CDR3 DNA: TGCGCCAGCAGCTCCACGCTAGCCGGGGACATCGGGACGAACACCATATATTTT. Translation gives CASSSTLAGDIGTNTIYF.

The chain has TRBV10-3 and TRBJ2-1; weak D call: TRBD2 (6 bases). Germline values: CDR1 ENHRY, CDR2 SYGVKD. The V end lost 4 bases, the J end lost 0 bases, and 13 bases lay between the germline ends. The CDR3 covers 16 residues. In nucleotides, the CDR3 is TGTGCCATCAGTGGTTTTATAGCGGTCTCCTACAATGAGCAGTTCTTC. It translates to CAISGFIAVSYNEQFF.

As regards this clone: Sequence at one end of the junction differs from germline and may be a read error. The chain is built from TRBV5-7 and TRBJ2-2; D gene unclear. TRBV5-7 is annotated as an ORF whose role is uncertain. The CDR3 consists of 12 residues. CDR3: CASSLNSGELFF. CDR3 nucleotide sequence: TGTGCCAGCAGCTTAAACAGCGGGGAGCTGTTTTTT.

The chain employs TRBV11-2 and TRBJ2-3; D gene ambiguous. This CDR3 spans 16 amino acids. Trimming removed 2 bases at V and 1 base at J, with 13 bases between. The germline gives CDR1 SGHAT, CDR2 FQNNGV. Here the CDR3 DNA reads TGTGCCAGCAGCTTATTTGTTCCCGGCGGCACAGATACGCAGTATTTT. Protein: CASSLFVPGGTDTQYF.

The rearrangement uses TRBV6-5 and TRBJ1-1; 9 bases line up with TRBD1. CDR3 length: 15 amino acids. After removal of 2 bases from V and 4 bases from J, the junction contained 5 bases not matched to a gene. Germline values: CDR1 MNHEY, CDR2 SVGAGI. The CDR3 DNA is TGTGCCAGCAGTTACACGACAGGGGGGACCACTGAAGCTTTCTTT. Translation: CASSYTTGGTTEAFF.

This chain joins TRBV7-2 and TRBJ1-1; D remains unclear. The CDR3 consists of 12 residues. CDR1 and CDR2 from the germline V gene are SGHTA and FQGNSA. V lost 3 bases to trimming and J lost 4 bases, with 6 bases between them. The CDR3 sequence is CASSLGSTEAFF. The CDR3, as DNA: TGTGCCAGCAGCTTGGGGAGCACTGAAGCTTTCTTT.

The rearrangement links TRBV5-1 to TRBJ1-2; 8 nucleotides align to TRBD1. CDR3 length equals 15 residues. CDR1 and CDR2 from the germline V gene are SGHRS and YFSETQ. V was clipped by 3 bases and J by 8 bases; unmatched bases: 12. CDR3 protein: CASSSTPGQVVGYTF. The CDR3 nucleotides read TGCGCCAGCAGCTCGACACCGGGACAGGTAGTCGGCTACACCTTC.

The rearrangement links TRBV2 to TRBJ2-1; D possibly corresponds to TRBD1 (7 bases). V was shortened by 6 bases and J by 3 bases, with 15 bases between the two germline ends. This CDR3 is built from 15 residues. The V gene's germline CDR1 is SNHLY and CDR2 FYNNEI. The CDR3 region is CASSDRDSDYNEQFF. As DNA, the CDR3 is TGTGCCAGCAGCGACAGGGACTCGGACTACAATGAGCAGTTCTTC.

This clone was recorded only once. The V and J genes are TRBV7-2 and TRBJ2-7; tentative D call: TRBD2 (7 bases). V lost 4 bases to trimming and J lost 3 bases, with 19 bases between them. The CDR3 runs to 16 residues. Germline values: CDR1 SGHTA, CDR2 FQGNSA. CDR3 sequence (DNA): TGTGCCAGCAGCTCCCCCGTGTGGCGGGGGCACTACGAGCAGTACTTC. It is translated as CASSSPVWRGHYEQYF.

The chain carries TRBV6-5 and TRBJ2-2; 10 bases map to TRBD2. The trim removed 6 bases at V and 2 bases at J, leaving 3 bases unmatched. The V gene's germline CDR1 is MNHEY and CDR2 SVGAGI. The CDR3 has 15 amino acids. CDR3 bases: TGTGCCAGCAGCCTAGCGGGGGAAAACACCGGGGAGCTGTTTTTT. It translates to CASSLAGENTGELFF.

This sequence joins TRBV29-1 and TRBJ2-1; TRBD2 agrees at 7 bases. V shed 3 bases, J shed 0 bases, and the junction held 11 bases outside the gene matches. The CDR3 sequence is 17 residues long. CDR1 SQVTM and CDR2 ANQGSEA come from the germline V gene. CDR3 residues: CSVDPSAAGYSYNEQFF. The CDR3 DNA reads TGCAGCGTTGACCCCAGTGCAGCGGGGTACTCCTACAATGAGCAGTTCTTC.